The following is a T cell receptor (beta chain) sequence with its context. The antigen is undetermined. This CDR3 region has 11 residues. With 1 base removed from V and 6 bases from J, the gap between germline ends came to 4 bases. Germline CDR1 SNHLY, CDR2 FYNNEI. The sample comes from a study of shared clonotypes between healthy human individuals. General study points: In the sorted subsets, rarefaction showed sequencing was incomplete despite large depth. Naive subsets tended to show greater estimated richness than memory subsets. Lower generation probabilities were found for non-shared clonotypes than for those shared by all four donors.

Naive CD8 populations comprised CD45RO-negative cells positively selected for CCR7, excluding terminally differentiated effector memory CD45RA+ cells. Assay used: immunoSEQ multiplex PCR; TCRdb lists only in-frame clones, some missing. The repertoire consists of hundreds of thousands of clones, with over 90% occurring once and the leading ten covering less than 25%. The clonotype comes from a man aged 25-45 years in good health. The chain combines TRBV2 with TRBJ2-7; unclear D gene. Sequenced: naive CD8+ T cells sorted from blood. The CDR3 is CASSEGFEQYF. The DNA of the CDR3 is TGTGCCAGCAGTGAAGGGTTCGAGCAGTACTTC.